This TCR beta chain is from a study of T cells in Graves' hyperthyroidism and ophthalmopathy. Whole-study findings and limits: In the blood, most expanded thyroid clonotypes above 0.001 appeared as well.

Amplification of TCR beta CDR3 regions used RNA as the template. The TCR CDR3 first-round RT-PCR relied on the HTBI primer set. TCRdb passed the multiplex PCR reads through MiXCR, listing each CDR3 protein once. The table includes 600,000 or so distinct CDR3 sequences, 15% to 20% detected once. This clonotype was detected ten times or more. Antigen specificity is unknown. Over 18 months, lack of ophthalmopathy progression marked Graves' hyperthyroidism as stable. From germline, CDR1 is SEHNR and CDR2 FQNEAQ (reference sequence). V lost 2 bases to trimming and J lost 0 bases, with 9 bases between them. The CDR3 covers 15 residues.

What was sequenced was blood. The sequence came from a woman in her twenties or thirties with Graves' hyperthyroidism. This chain links TRBV7-9 with TRBJ2-3; D perhaps matches TRBD2 (6 bases). The CDR3 bases are TGTGCCAGCAGCTTAAGACTAGGAAGCACAGATACGCAGTATTTT. It codes for CASSLRLGSTDTQYF.